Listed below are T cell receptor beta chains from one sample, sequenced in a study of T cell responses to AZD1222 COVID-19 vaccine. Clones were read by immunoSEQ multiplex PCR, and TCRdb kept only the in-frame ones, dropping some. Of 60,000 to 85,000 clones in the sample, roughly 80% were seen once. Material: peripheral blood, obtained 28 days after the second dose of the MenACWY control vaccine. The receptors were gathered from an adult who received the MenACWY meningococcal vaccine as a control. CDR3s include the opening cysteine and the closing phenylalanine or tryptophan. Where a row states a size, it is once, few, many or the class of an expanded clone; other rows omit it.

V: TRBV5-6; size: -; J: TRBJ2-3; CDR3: CASSHYRDRYTDTQYF
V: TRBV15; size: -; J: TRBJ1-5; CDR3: CATSSRSNQPQHF
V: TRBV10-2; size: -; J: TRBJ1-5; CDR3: CASSEWDSNQPQHF
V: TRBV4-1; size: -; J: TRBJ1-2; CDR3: CASSLGGQGDGYTF
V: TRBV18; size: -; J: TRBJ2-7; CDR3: CASSPSSAGDEQYF
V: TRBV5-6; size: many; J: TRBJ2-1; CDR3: CASSLGGYYNEQFF
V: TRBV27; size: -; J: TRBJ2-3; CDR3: CASRPTSRFTDTQYF
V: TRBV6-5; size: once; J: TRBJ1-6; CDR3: CASSYGGGSPLHF
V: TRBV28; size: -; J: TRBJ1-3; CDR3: CASSFPGRAGNTIYF
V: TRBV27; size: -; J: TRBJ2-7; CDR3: CASSLSGGNPYEQYF
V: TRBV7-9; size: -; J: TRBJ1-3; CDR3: CASSLALRGSGNTIYF
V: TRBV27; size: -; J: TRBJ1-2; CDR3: CASSFFSEVGGTWYGYTF
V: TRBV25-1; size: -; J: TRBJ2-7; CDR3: CATKSGGASGEQYF
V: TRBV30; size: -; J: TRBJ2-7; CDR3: CAWAVGGLSSSYEQYF
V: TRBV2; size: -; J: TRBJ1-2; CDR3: CASSERTGGYGYTF
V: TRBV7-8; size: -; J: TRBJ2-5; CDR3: CASSLGFGQTQYF
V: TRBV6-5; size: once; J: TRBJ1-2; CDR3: CASRHREGRRGYTF
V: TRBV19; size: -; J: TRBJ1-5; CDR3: CASSISNQPQHF
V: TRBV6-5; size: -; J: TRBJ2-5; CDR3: CASKMALALETQYF
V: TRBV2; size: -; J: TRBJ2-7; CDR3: CASSVGGFGEQYF
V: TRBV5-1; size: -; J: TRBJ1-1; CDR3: CASSSFSVEGTEAFF
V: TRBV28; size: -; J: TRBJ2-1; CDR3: CASSLAGVSNEQFF
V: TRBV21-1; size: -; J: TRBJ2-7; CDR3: CASSKRGLIPPCSYEQYF
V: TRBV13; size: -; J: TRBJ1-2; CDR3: CASSLGRGRGNYGYTF
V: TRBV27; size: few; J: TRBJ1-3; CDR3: CASSLQGSSGNTIYF
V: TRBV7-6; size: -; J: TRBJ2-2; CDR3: CASSQVGGSGELFF